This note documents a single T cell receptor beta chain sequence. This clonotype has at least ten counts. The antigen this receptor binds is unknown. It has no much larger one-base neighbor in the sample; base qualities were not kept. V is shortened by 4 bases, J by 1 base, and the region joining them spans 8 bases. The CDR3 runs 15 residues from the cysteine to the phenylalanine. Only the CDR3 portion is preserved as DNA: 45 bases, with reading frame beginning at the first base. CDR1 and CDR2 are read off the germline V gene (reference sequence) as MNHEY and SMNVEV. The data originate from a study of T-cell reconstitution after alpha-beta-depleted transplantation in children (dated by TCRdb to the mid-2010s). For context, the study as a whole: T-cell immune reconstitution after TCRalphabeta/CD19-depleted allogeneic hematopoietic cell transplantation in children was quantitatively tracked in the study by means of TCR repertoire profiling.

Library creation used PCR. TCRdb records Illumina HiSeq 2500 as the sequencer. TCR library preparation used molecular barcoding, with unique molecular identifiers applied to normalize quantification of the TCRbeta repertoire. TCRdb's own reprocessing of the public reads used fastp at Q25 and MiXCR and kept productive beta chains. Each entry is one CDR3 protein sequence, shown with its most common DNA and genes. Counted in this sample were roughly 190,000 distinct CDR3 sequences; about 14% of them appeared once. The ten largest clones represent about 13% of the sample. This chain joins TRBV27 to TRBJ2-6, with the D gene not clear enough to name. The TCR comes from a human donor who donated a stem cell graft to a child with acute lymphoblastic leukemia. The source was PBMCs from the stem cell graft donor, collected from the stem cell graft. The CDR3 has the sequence CASSSHSSGANVLTF. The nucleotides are TGTGCCAGCAGTTCCCATAGTTCTGGGGCCAACGTCCTGACTTTC.